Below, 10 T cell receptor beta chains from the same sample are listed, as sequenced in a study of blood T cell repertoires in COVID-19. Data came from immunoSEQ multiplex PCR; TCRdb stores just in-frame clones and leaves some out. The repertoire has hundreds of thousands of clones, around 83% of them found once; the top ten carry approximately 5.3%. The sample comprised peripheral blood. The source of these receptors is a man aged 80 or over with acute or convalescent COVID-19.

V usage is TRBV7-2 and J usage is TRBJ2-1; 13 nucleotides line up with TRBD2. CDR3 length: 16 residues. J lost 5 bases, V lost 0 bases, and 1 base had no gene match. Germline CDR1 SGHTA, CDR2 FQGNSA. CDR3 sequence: CASSLAGTSGNNEQFF. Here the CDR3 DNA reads TGTGCCAGCAGCTTAGCAGGGACTAGCGGGAACAATGAGCAGTTCTTC.

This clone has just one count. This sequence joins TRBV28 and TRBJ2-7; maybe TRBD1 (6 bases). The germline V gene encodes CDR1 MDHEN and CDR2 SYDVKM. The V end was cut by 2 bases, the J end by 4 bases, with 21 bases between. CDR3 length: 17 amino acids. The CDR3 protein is CASSLAAPSRGYYEQYF. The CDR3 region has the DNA TGTGCCAGCAGTTTAGCAGCGCCGTCCAGGGGTTATTACGAGCAGTACTTC. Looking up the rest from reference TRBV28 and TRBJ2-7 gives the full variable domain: DVKVTQSSRYLVKRTGEKVFLECVQDMDHENMFWYRQDPGLGLRLIYFSYDVKMKEKGDIPEGYSVSREKKERFSLILESASTNQTSMYLCASSLAAPSRGYYEQYFGPGTRLTVT.

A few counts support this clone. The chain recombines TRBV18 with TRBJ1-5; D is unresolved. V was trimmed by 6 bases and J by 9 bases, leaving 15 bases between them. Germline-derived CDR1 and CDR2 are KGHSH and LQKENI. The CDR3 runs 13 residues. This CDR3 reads CASSRTGDRPQHF. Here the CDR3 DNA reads TGTGCCAGCTCGCGAACGGGAGATCGGCCCCAGCATTTT. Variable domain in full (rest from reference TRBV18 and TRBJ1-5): NAGVMQNPRHLVRRRGQEARLRCSPMKGHSHVYWYRQLPEEGLKFMVYLQKENIIDESGMPKERFSAEFPKEGPSILRIQQVVRGDSAAYFCASSRTGDRPQHFGDGTRLSIL.

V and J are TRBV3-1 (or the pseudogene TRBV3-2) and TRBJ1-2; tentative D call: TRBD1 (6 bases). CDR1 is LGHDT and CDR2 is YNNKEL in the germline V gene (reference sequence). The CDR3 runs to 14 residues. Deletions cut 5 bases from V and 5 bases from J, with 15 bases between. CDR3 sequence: CASSARRGGYGYTF. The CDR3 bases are TGTGCCAGCAGCGCCCGCAGGGGCGGGTATGGCTACACCTTC.

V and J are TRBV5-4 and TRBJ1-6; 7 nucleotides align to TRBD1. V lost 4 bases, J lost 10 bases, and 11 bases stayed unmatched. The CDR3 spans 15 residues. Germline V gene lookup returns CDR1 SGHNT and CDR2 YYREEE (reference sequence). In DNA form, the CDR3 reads TGTGCCAGCAGCAGATCACAGGGGAGTGAGTCACCCCTCCACTTT. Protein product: CASSRSQGSESPLHF.

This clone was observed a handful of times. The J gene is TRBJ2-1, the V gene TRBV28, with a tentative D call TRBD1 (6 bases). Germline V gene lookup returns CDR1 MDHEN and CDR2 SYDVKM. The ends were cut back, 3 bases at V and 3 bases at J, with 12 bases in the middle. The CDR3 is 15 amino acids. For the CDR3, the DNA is TGTGCCAGCAGTTTTCTCGACAGGTACTACAATGAGCAGTTCTTC. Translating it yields CASSFLDRYYNEQFF.

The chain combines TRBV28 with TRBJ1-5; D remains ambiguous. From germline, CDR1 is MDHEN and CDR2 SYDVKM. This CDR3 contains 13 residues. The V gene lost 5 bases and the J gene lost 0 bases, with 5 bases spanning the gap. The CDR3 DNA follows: TGTGCCAGCAGTAGAGTTAGCAATCAGCCCCAGCATTTT. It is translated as CASSRVSNQPQHF.

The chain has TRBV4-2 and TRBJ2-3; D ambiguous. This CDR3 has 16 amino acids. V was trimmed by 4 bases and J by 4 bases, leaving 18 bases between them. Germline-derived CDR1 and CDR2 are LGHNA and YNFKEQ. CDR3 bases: TGTGCCAGCAGCCGACGTCAGGCTCTTGTGGCAGATACGCAGTATTTT. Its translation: CASSRRQALVADTQYF.

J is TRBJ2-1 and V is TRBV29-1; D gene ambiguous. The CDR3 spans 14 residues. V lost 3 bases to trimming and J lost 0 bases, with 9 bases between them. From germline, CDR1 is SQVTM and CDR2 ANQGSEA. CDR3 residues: CSVDFLSSYNEQFF. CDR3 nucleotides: TGCAGCGTTGACTTCCTAAGCTCCTACAATGAGCAGTTCTTC.

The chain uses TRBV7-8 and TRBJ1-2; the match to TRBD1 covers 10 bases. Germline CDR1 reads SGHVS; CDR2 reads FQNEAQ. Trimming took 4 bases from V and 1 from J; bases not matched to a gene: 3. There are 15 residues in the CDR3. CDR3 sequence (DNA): TGTGCCAGCAGCTCGGGGACAGGGGTTAACTATGGCTACACCTTC. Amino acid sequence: CASSSGTGVNYGYTF. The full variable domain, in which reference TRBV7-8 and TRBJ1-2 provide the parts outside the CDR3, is GAGVSQSPRYKVAKRGQDVALRCDPISGHVSLFWYQQALGQGPEFLTYFQNEAQLDKSGLPSDRFFAERPEGSVSTLKIQRTQQEDSAVYLCASSSGTGVNYGYTFGSGTRLTVV.